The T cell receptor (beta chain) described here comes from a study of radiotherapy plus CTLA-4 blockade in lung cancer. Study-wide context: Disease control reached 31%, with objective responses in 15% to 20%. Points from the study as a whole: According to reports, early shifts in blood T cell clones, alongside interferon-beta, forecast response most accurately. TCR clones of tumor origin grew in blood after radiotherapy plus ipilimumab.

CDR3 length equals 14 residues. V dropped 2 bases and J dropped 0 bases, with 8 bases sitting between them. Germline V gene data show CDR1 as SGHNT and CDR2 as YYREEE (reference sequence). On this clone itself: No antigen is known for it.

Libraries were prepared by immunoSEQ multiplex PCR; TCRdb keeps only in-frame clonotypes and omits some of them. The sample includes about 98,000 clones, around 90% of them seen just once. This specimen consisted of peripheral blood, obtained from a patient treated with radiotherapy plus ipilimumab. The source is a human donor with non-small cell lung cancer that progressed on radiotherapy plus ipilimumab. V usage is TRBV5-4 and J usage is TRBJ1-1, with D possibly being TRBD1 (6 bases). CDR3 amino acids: CASSFRQVNTEAFF. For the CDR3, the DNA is TGTGCCAGCAGCTTCAGACAGGTGAACACTGAAGCTTTCTTT. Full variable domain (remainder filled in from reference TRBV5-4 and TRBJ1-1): ETGVTQSPTHLIKTRGQQVTLRCSSQSGHNTVSWYQQALGQGPQFIFQYYREEENGRGNFPPRFSGLQFPNYSSELNVNALELDDSALYLCASSFRQVNTEAFFGQGTRLTVV.